This TCR beta chain was documented in a study of T cells in Graves' hyperthyroidism and ophthalmopathy. Germline V gives CDR1 SGDLS, CDR2 YYNGEE. This CDR3 has 16 residues. V dropped 4 bases and J dropped 6; count of bases not matched to a gene: 11. Amplification targeted TCR beta CDR3 regions from RNA transcripts. A set of HTBI primers served as the primers for a first-round RT-PCR of the TCR CDR3. TCRdb re-called the multiplex PCR reads with MiXCR, one entry per CDR3 protein. This sample has some 550,000 distinct CDR3 sequences; roughly 20% occur once, and the top ten carry more than 20%. Sequencing was carried out using blood. The TCR sequence derives from a man aged 18 to 35 with Graves' hyperthyroidism. This rearrangement joins TRBV9 to TRBJ2-2; 8 nucleotides match TRBD2. The CDR3 nucleotides are TGTGCCAGCAGCCCCCGGTTGGGCGGGGGGTCCGGGGAGCTGTTTTTT. It codes for CASSPRLGGGSGELFF.